The 3 T cell receptor beta chains given below trace back to one sample, sequenced in a study of blood T cell repertoires in COVID-19. The table came from immunoSEQ multiplex PCR; TCRdb's copy has only in-frame clones and leaves some out. Of a few hundred thousand clones listed, about 87% are singletons. Sequencing was performed on PBMCs or T cells enriched from blood (not recorded which). The receptors stem from a woman between 50 and 59 years old who had recovered from COVID-19.

This sequence joins TRBV2 and TRBJ2-7; D perhaps matches TRBD1 (5 bases). The length of the CDR3 is 12 residues. Trimming took off 6 bases at V and 3 bases at J, with 9 bases between the two ends. Germline CDR1 SNHLY, CDR2 FYNNEI. As DNA, the CDR3 is TGTGCCAGCAGGGCCGACAGCTACGAGCAGTACTTC. Translating gives CASRADSYEQYF.

This clone was found once. The CDR3 loop reads CAWSGEGGPQHF. The CDR3 region has the DNA TGTGCCTGGAGTGGTGAGGGAGGGCCCCAGCATTTT. This chain connects TRBV30 to TRBJ1-5; D remains unclear. V was shortened by 1 base and J by 9 bases, with 10 bases between the two germline ends. CDR1 and CDR2 (germline): GTSNPN, SVGIG (reference sequence). This CDR3 spans 12 amino acids. The whole variable domain, remainder taken from reference TRBV30 and TRBJ1-5, is SQTIHQWPATLVQPVGSPLSLECTVEGTSNPNLYWYRQAAGRGLQLLFYSVGIGQISSEVPQNLSASRPQDRQFILSSKKLLLSDSGFYLCAWSGEGGPQHFGDGTRLSIL.

The chain couples TRBV13 to TRBJ2-1; 9 nucleotides line up with TRBD2. Germline V gives CDR1 PRHDT, CDR2 FYEKMQ (reference sequence). The CDR3 runs 14 residues. V lost 6 bases to trimming and J lost 2 bases; unmatched junction nucleotides: 2. The CDR3 DNA follows: TGTGCCAGCAGTAGCGGGAGAACCTACAATGAGCAGTTCTTC. Translation gives CASSSGRTYNEQFF.